What follows is one TCR beta chain and its context. In the authors' workflow: Reference gene primers were amplified, and this amplification served to estimate nucleated cell counts. TCRdb's table, derived via immunoSEQ multiplex PCR, lists solely in-frame clones and lacks some. D and trimming were read from the DNA, whereas the V and J calls and clone size are those reported in that table. Here the sample spans approximately 260,000 clones, approximately 88% being singletons. This specimen comes from a study of blood T cell repertoires in COVID-19. The CDR3 runs to 14 residues. CDR1 and CDR2 (germline): MNHEY, SVGEGT. With 4 bases removed from V and 1 base from J, the gap between germline ends came to 10 bases.

The rearrangement joins TRBV6-2 or TRBV6-3 to TRBJ1-1; D not certain. The sequence derives from a woman aged 40-49 years with acute COVID-19. The sample consisted of PBMCs or T cells enriched from blood (not recorded which). The DNA of the CDR3 is TGTGCCAGCAGTTTAACAGAGAGGAACACTGAAGCTTTCTTT. Its translation: CASSLTERNTEAFF.